This T cell receptor beta chain was sequenced during a study of Ad26.COV2.S vaccination and SARS-CoV-2 variants. Method: immunoSEQ multiplex PCR; TCRdb's copy keeps in-frame clones and lacks some. The data contain roughly 270,000 clones, 87% of them singletons. Documented treatment: around 19 received Ad26.COV2.S at low or high dose, single or two shots; about 5 received placebo; per-sample allocation not given. Collection of the samples took place on day 63 after the first injection of vaccine or placebo. V lost 0 bases, J lost 7 bases, and 15 bases lay in between. Germline-derived CDR1 and CDR2 are LGHDT and YNNKEL (reference sequence). The CDR3 is 16 amino acids.

This TCR was sampled from a person between 18 and 59 years old who received the Ad26.COV2.S COVID-19 vaccine or a placebo. Source: peripheral blood, taken in a trial of Ad26.COV2.S vaccine versus placebo. The chain combines TRBV3-1 (or the pseudogene TRBV3-2) with TRBJ2-2, with D possibly matching TRBD1 (6 bases). CDR3 nucleotides: TGTGCCAGCAGCCAAGACCCGACAGGTTCGGGCGGGGAGCTGTTTTTT. This translates into CASSQDPTGSGGELFF.